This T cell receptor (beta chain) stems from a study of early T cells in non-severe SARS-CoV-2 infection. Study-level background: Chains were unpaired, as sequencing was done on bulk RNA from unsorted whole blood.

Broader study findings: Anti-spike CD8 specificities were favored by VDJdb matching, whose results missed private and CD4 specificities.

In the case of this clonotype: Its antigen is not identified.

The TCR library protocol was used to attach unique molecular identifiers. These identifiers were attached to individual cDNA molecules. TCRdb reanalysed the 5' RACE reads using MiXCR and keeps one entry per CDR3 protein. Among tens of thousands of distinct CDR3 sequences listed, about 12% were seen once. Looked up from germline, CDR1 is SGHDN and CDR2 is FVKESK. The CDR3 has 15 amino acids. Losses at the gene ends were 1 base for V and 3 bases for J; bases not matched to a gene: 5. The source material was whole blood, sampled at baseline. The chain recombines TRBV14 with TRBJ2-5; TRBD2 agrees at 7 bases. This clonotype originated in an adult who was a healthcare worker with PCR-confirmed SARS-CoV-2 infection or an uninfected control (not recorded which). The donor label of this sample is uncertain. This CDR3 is CASSQVGGGKETQYF. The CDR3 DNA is TGTGCCAGCAGCCAAGTTGGCGGGGGAAAAGAGACCCAGTACTTC.